Below, 15 T cell receptor beta chains from the same sample are listed, as sequenced in a study of spatial heterogeneity in lung cancer. Noted time point: sample taken at primary tumor resection. TCRdb reprocessed the 5' RACE reads with MiXCR, giving one entry per CDR3 protein. The sample yields more than 80,000 distinct CDR3 sequences, 12% seen once. The material sequenced was PBMCs, taken at surgery. Every receptor here comes from a male donor with early-stage non-small cell lung cancer.

This sequence joins TRBV20-1 and TRBJ2-3; 9 nucleotides agree with TRBD2. Germline V gene lookup returns CDR1 DFQATT and CDR2 SNEGSKA (reference sequence). The V segment lost 1 base and the J segment 4 bases; nucleotides outside the gene matches: 6. This CDR3 comprises 15 residues. CDR3 sequence reads: CSARAAGGQPDTQYF. The CDR3, as DNA: TGCAGTGCTAGAGCGGCGGGGGGGCAACCAGATACGCAGTATTTT.

In this sample, this clonotype turned up a few times. The CDR3 reads CASSPLEAGGTEAFF. The CDR3 DNA sequence: TGTGCCAGCAGCCCCCTGGAGGCAGGGGGCACTGAAGCTTTCTTT. J is TRBJ1-1 and V is TRBV11-2, with 7 bases aligning to TRBD1. CDR1 and CDR2 from the germline V gene are SGHAT and FQNNGV. Trimming removed 5 bases from V and 4 bases from J; junction bases left unmatched: 10. The CDR3 is made up of 15 amino acids.

This clonotype occurred many times. The V gene is TRBV10-3, the J gene TRBJ2-7; unclear D gene. Between the trimmed V and J ends, which lost 0 bases and 7 bases, there was a span of 10 bases. Germline loops: CDR1 ENHRY, CDR2 SYGVKD. This CDR3 is 13 amino acids long. CDR3 sequence (DNA): TGTGCCATCAGTGAGTCGCTATTCGGAGAGCAGTACTTC. Translation gives CAISESLFGEQYF.

This clonotype occurred a few times. This chain links TRBV21-1 with TRBJ1-1. TRBV21-1 is a recognized pseudogene. The CDR3 is made up of 15 amino acids. Here the CDR3 DNA reads TGTGCCAGCAGCAAAGTTTCAGAAATGAACACTGAAGCTTTCTTT. It codes for CASSKVSEMNTEAFF.

This clonotype was seen more than once but under ten times. The chain has TRBV7-8 and TRBJ1-5; tentative D call: TRBD1 (5 bases). Germline V gives CDR1 SGHVS, CDR2 FQNEAQ. V was cut by 5 bases and J by 5 bases, with 19 bases left in between. CDR3 length: 16 amino acids. CDR3 loop: CASSETGPRGDQPQHF. CDR3 bases: TGTGCCAGCAGCGAGACCGGGCCCCGGGGGGATCAGCCCCAGCATTTT.

This chain uses TRBV20-1 with TRBJ2-5; 16 nucleotides align to TRBD2. With V trimmed by 0 bases and J by 4 bases, 5 bases remained unmatched. The CDR3 sequence is 17 residues long. The germline V gene has CDR1 DFQATT and CDR2 SNEGSKA (reference sequence). The CDR3 nucleotides read TGCAGTGCTAGAGATTTGGGACTAGCGGGGGGGCGAGAGACCCAGTACTTC. Translation gives CSARDLGLAGGRETQYF.

The sample holds a few counts of this clonotype. This chain uses TRBV11-2 with TRBJ2-3; TRBD2 might be the D (7 bases). The V gene's germline CDR1 is SGHAT and CDR2 FQNNGV. The V and J ends lost 3 bases and 4 bases respectively, with 14 bases between them. CDR3 length: 15 residues. CDR3 sequence reads: CASSFRGASPDTQYF. The CDR3 DNA reads TGTGCCAGCAGCTTCCGGGGGGCCTCACCAGATACGCAGTATTTT.

This clonotype was seen ten or more times. The chain combines TRBV6-2 or TRBV6-3 with TRBJ2-4; D might be TRBD1 (5 bases). This CDR3 region has 12 residues. Germline V lookup: CDR1 MNHEY, CDR2 SVGEGT. The V end was cut by 6 bases, the J end by 9 bases, with 12 bases between. CDR3 region: CASRGQGVIQYF. The CDR3 DNA reads as TGTGCCAGCAGGGGCCAGGGCGTCATTCAGTACTTC.

The chain uses TRBV9 and TRBJ2-3; no firm D call. The germline V gene encodes CDR1 SGDLS and CDR2 YYNGEE. Trimming removed 0 bases from V and 4 bases from J, with 6 bases in between. The CDR3 consists of 13 residues. CDR3: CASSVAAADTQYF. CDR3 coding DNA: TGTGCCAGCAGCGTAGCGGCAGCAGATACGCAGTATTTT.

This clonotype has just a few counts. The chain combines TRBV5-6 with TRBJ2-3; 11 positions match TRBD2. The germline V gene encodes CDR1 SGHDT and CDR2 YYEEEE. The V gene end was trimmed by 4 bases and the J gene end by 2 bases; junction bases not matched to a gene: 3. The CDR3 spans 15 residues. DNA of the CDR3: TGTGCCAGCAGCATTAGCGGGGGGGCCACAGATACGCAGTATTTT. Amino acid sequence: CASSISGGATDTQYF.

This chain joins TRBV20-1 and TRBJ2-7, with 9 bases aligning to TRBD1. CDR1 and CDR2 (germline): DFQATT, SNEGSKA (reference sequence). V lost 0 bases to trimming and J lost 1 base; unmatched junction nucleotides: 10. The CDR3 consists of 17 residues. This CDR3 reads CSARDPGQGLISYEQYF. The CDR3 DNA reads as TGCAGTGCTAGAGATCCCGGACAGGGGTTGATATCCTACGAGCAGTACTTC.

The CDR3 coding sequence is TGTGCCAGCAGCTTAGTTGGGGGGCGCGACGAGCAGTACTTC. Protein: CASSLVGGRDEQYF. The V and J genes are TRBV13 and TRBJ2-7; D may correspond to TRBD1 or TRBD2 (6 bases each). The CDR3 extends over 14 amino acids. Germline-derived CDR1 and CDR2 are PRHDT and FYEKMQ (reference sequence). V was cut by 1 base and J by 5 bases, with 12 bases left in between.

Ten or more counts support this clonotype. This rearrangement joins TRBV7-3 to TRBJ2-1; either TRBD1 or TRBD2 may supply D (6 bases each). CDR1 and CDR2 from the germline V gene are SGHTA and FQGTGA. Trimming removed 5 bases from V and 0 bases from J, with 14 bases in between. This CDR3 comprises 16 residues. CDR3 amino acids: CASSPQGGSSYNEQFF. CDR3 in DNA: TGTGCCAGCAGCCCACAGGGAGGCAGCTCCTACAATGAGCAGTTCTTC.

This chain links TRBV11-2 with TRBJ2-5; possible D gene TRBD1, 7 bases. Germline V CDR1 and CDR2: SGHAT, FQNNGV. Trimming removed 5 bases at V and 4 bases at J, with 17 bases between. CDR3 length equals 15 residues. The CDR3 DNA sequence: TGTGCCAGCAGCCCTCAGGGGGGCCAGGGAGAGACCCAGTACTTC. It specifies CASSPQGGQGETQYF. Full variable domain (outside the CDR3, taken from reference TRBV11-2 and TRBJ2-5): EAGVAQSPRYKIIEKRQSVAFWCNPISGHATLYWYQQILGQGPKLLIQFQNNGVVDDSQLPKDRFSAERLKGVDSTLKIQPAKLEDSAVYLCASSPQGGQGETQYFGPGTRLLVL.

The J gene is TRBJ2-7, the V gene TRBV5-4, with 8 bases lining up with TRBD2. This CDR3 region has 17 residues. The germline CDR1 and CDR2 sequences are SGHNT and YYREEE (reference sequence). The junction had 12 bases not matched to a gene; V was cut back by 0 bases and J by 4 bases. The CDR3 DNA follows: TGTGCCAGCAGCTTGGCGCCCTCTGTAAGCGGGAGTTACGAGCAGTACTTC. Protein product: CASSLAPSVSGSYEQYF.